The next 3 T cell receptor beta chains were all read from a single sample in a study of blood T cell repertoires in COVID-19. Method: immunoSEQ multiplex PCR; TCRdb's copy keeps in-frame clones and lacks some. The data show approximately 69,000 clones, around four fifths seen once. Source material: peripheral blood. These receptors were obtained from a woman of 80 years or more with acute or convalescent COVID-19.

In DNA form, the CDR3 reads TGTGCCAGCACCAAGACAGCTAACTATGGCTACACCTTC. The encoded protein is CASTKTANYGYTF. J is TRBJ1-2 and V is TRBV6-5; TRBD1 might be the D (5 bases). Germline V gives CDR1 MNHEY, CDR2 SVGAGI. The CDR3 consists of 13 residues. V lost 7 bases and J lost 0, with 9 bases in between.

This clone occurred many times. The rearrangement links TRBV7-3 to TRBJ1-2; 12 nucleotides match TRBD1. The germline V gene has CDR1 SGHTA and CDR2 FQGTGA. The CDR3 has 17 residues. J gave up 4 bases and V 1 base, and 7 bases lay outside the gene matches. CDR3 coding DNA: TGTGCCAGCAGCTTAAGTGGGACAGGGGGCTCTGTCTATGGCTACACCTTC. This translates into CASSLSGTGGSVYGYTF.

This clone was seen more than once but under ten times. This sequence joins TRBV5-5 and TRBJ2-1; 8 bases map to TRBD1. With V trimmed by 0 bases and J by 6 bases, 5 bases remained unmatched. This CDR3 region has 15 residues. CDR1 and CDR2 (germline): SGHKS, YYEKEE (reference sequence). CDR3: CASSLGTGIINEQFF. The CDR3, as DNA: TGTGCCAGCAGCTTGGGGACAGGGATAATCAATGAGCAGTTCTTC.